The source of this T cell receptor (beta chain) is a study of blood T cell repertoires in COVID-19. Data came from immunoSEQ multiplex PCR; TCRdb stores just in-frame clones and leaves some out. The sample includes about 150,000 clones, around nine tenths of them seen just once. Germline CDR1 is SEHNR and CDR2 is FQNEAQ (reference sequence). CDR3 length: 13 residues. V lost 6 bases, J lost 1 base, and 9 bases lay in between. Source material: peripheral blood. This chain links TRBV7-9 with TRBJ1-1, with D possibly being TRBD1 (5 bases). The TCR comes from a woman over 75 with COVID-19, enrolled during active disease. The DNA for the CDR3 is TGTGCCAGCAGAAAAGACAGGAACACTGAAGCTTTCTTT. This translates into CASRKDRNTEAFF.